This paragraph reports one T cell receptor beta chain. Its matching antigen is unknown. Only in-frame clones appear in the TCRdb table, and some are missing; sequencing was by immunoSEQ multiplex PCR. This table has some 120,000 clones, 88% appearing once. The sample originates from a study of T cell responses to AZD1222 COVID-19 vaccine. On the study more broadly: Doses given second, at about 4 or about 12 weeks, were pooled. The study, taken as a whole, reports: Unmutated variant regions are reportedly targeted by nearly half of spike-specific TCRs. White British people made up most donors, females outnumbered males, and clonal diversity was possibly underestimated.

The V and J ends lost 0 bases and 8 bases respectively, with 7 bases between them. Germline assignment: CDR1 DFQATT and CDR2 SNEGSKA (reference sequence). There are 11 residues in the CDR3. The sequence was collected from an adult in good health. This sequence joins TRBV20-1 and TRBJ1-2; no firm D call. Sequences were derived from peripheral blood, sampled on day 0 of AZD1222 vaccination. The CDR3, as DNA: TGCAGTGCTAGAGATGGAGCGGGCTACACCTTC. Its translation is CSARDGAGYTF.